This T cell receptor beta chain derives from a study of cytomegalovirus exposure and HLA in healthy donors. Trimming removed 3 bases from V and 6 bases from J; junction bases left unmatched: 7. This CDR3 comprises 14 residues. The V gene's germline CDR1 is MGHDK and CDR2 SYGVNS. This PCR relied on a set of 60 Vbeta primers and 13 Jbeta primers. Sequencing was performed with immunoSEQ multiplex PCR; in TCRdb, only in-frame clones are kept and a portion is missing. This table has some 140,000 clones, under 80% appearing once. The chain links TRBV25-1 to TRBJ2-7; TRBD1 matches 8 bases. The sample taken for sequencing was PBMCs. This TCR was sampled from a man between 25 and 39 years old in good health and CMV-seronegative. This CDR3 reads CASSDGTGVREQYF. The DNA for the CDR3 is TGTGCCAGCAGTGACGGGACAGGAGTCCGCGAGCAGTACTTC.